Shown below are 8 T cell receptor beta chains from a single sample sequenced in a study of blood T cells in healthy people across ages. Next came a second PCR, run for about 7 to 12 cycles, which used a sample-barcoded 5' primer along with a J-beta primer mix. TCRdb reanalysed the 5' RACE reads using MiXCR and keeps one entry per CDR3 protein. The table records 600,000 to 850,000 distinct CDR3 sequences, around 40% of them present only once. The sample consisted of blood. These receptors were obtained from a woman aged 60-75 years in good health.

The rearrangement uses TRBV7-2 and TRBJ1-5; TRBD1 aligns across 7 bases. The J segment lost 9 bases and the V segment lost 5 bases, leaving 7 bases of the junction unmatched. Germline lookup yields CDR1 SGHTA and CDR2 FQGNSA. The CDR3 is made up of 13 amino acids. Here the CDR3 DNA reads TGTGCCAGCAGCGGGACAGCAAGTCTGCCCCAGCATTTT. This codes for CASSGTASLPQHF.

The gene calls are TRBV28 and TRBJ1-2; D remains ambiguous. CDR3 length: 12 amino acids. Trimming stripped 10 bases from V and 2 bases from J, with 11 bases between. Germline assignment: CDR1 MDHEN and CDR2 SYDVKM. CDR3 nucleotides: TGTGCCATCGAAGGCTGGAACTATGGCTACACCTTC. Amino acids: CAIEGWNYGYTF.

Worth noting for this clonotype: Being one base from a much bigger clone, this may be a read error. V gene TRBV5-5 combines with J gene TRBJ2-5; possibly TRBD1 for D (6 bases). The CDR3 is 14 amino acids. In germline, CDR1 is SGHKS, CDR2 YYEKEE (reference sequence). CDR3 amino acids: CVSSPRQDKETQYF. The CDR3 DNA follows: TGTGTCAGCAGCCCAAGACAGGATAAAGAGACCCAGTACTTC.

The V and J genes are TRBV10-3 and TRBJ2-3; TRBD1 matches at 7 bases. The CDR3 totals 15 residues. Germline trimming cut 4 bases from V and 4 bases from J; bases unmatched to any gene: 8. The V gene's germline CDR1 is ENHRY and CDR2 SYGVKD. The CDR3 nucleotides read TGTGCCATCAGTGCCGCCCAAGGGACAGCAGATACGCAGTATTTT. Translating gives CAISAAQGTADTQYF.

The chain joins TRBV6-2 or TRBV6-3 to TRBJ2-1, with D perhaps TRBD2 (5 bases). With the DNA end fitting TRBJ2-7 better, the J assignment may be wrong. The CDR3 is made up of 10 amino acids. Germline lookup yields CDR1 MNHEY and CDR2 SVGEGT. Here the CDR3 DNA reads TGTGCCAGCAGTACTAGTGAGCAGTACTTC. This sequence encodes CASSTSEQYF.

The chain joins TRBV3-1 to TRBJ2-3; 13 nucleotides line up with TRBD2. Germline values: CDR1 LGHDT, CDR2 YNNKEL (reference sequence). The CDR3 runs to 17 residues. Trimming took 7 bases from V and 4 from J; bases not matched to a gene: 11. CDR3 region: CASTPSIGLAGADTQYF. The CDR3 DNA follows: TGTGCCAGCACCCCCTCGATTGGACTAGCGGGAGCAGATACGCAGTATTTT.

The J gene is TRBJ1-2, the V gene TRBV12-3 or TRBV12-4, with D possibly matching TRBD1 (6 bases). The ends were cut back, 6 bases at V and 4 bases at J, with 12 bases in the middle. The CDR3 loop spans 13 amino acids. The CDR3 nucleotides are TGTGCCAGCAGAAGTGGACAGTTCTATGGCTACACCTTC. Residues: CASRSGQFYGYTF.

The rearrangement uses TRBV7-2 and TRBJ1-2; D is uncertain. Germline CDR1 reads SGHTA; CDR2 reads FQGNSA. This CDR3 has 17 amino acids. The V gene lost 4 bases and the J gene lost 4 bases, with 22 bases spanning the gap. CDR3 sequence: CASSWPLGVGISYGYTF. The CDR3 coding sequence is TGTGCCAGCAGCTGGCCCCTGGGTGTTGGAATTTCCTATGGCTACACCTTC.